This TCR beta chain comes out of a study of blood T cell repertoires in COVID-19. Across the study: COVID-19 samples, acute and convalescent, were from the United States, Italy and Spain.

In the original processing: Counts of nucleated cells, estimated from reference gene primer amplification, were obtained. Libraries were prepared by immunoSEQ multiplex PCR; TCRdb keeps only in-frame clonotypes and omits some of them. That table furnishes V, J and clone size, whereas the DNA furnished D and trimming. The top ten clones hold less than 3% of a sample with just over 250,000 clones, more than 75% of them seen once. The germline V gene has CDR1 SGHRS and CDR2 YFSETQ. The length of the CDR3 is 15 residues. The junction had 9 bases not matched to a gene; V was cut back by 5 bases and J by 1 base.

This chain connects TRBV5-1 to TRBJ2-7; 7 nucleotides align to TRBD2. The TCR comes from a woman aged 45-60 years with acute or convalescent COVID-19. The sample consisted of peripheral blood. The CDR3 bases are TGCGCCAGCAGTTCGCCGGGACTATCATCCTACGAGCAGTACTTC. This encodes CASSSPGLSSYEQYF.